This T cell receptor (beta chain) came from a study of T-cell memory formation after mild COVID-19. Study information: In these data, TCR clusters were largely donor specific.

A single record per CDR3 protein comes from TCRdb applying MiXCR to the 5' RACE reads. The data contain fewer than 650,000 distinct CDR3 sequences, about a fifth of them seen just once; the ten biggest clones take up about 8.4%. Trimming cost V 7 bases and J 1 base, with 13 bases left between them. Per the germline V gene, CDR1 is SGHTA and CDR2 is FQGNSA. The CDR3 is 14 residues long. Sequencing was carried out using PBMCs or a T cell subset sorted from them (not recorded which). This TCR derives from an adult woman who had mild COVID-19 (a few samples of this study predate the infection). Cell type and time point are not known. V and J are TRBV7-2 and TRBJ1-1; D is possibly TRBD1 (5 bases). CDR3 sequence: CASKITRANTEAFF. CDR3 DNA sequence: TGTGCCAGCAAGATTACCAGGGCGAACACTGAAGCTTTCTTT.